The 8 T cell receptor beta chains below come from one sample, sequenced in a study of blood T cell repertoires in COVID-19. Repertoires were generated with immunoSEQ multiplex PCR, while TCRdb's copy carries only in-frame clones and drops some. The repertoire holds tens of thousands of clones, with 87% as singletons. Sequencing used peripheral blood. Every receptor here comes from a man between 50 and 59 years old with active COVID-19.

The J gene is TRBJ2-2, the V gene TRBV3-1 (or the pseudogene TRBV3-2), with 12 positions matching TRBD2. With V trimmed by 0 bases and J by 5 bases, 10 bases remained unmatched. CDR3 length: 19 amino acids. Germline CDR1 reads LGHDT; CDR2 reads YNNKEL (reference sequence). CDR3 sequence reads: CASSQEASGRGMRTGELFF. The CDR3 DNA sequence: TGTGCCAGCAGCCAAGAGGCTAGCGGGAGGGGCATGAGGACCGGGGAGCTGTTTTTT.

V is TRBV6-5 and J is TRBJ1-5, with 10 nucleotides matching TRBD1. V lost 4 bases and J lost 3; bases outside the gene matches: 3. There are 15 residues in the CDR3. Looked up from germline, CDR1 is MNHEY and CDR2 is SVGAGI. This chain's CDR3 is CASSSGTGANQPQHF. In nucleotides, the CDR3 is TGTGCCAGCAGTTCTGGGACAGGGGCCAATCAGCCCCAGCATTTT.

This chain joins TRBV7-2 and TRBJ1-4; D might be TRBD1 (6 bases). The V gene's germline CDR1 is SGHTA and CDR2 FQGNSA. The ends were cut back, 1 base at V and 5 bases at J, with 11 bases in the middle. This CDR3 contains 15 residues. The CDR3 spells CASSLVGQRNEKLFF. DNA of the CDR3: TGTGCCAGCAGCTTAGTAGGACAGAGGAATGAAAAACTGTTTTTT.

The chain employs TRBV18 and TRBJ1-2, with D uncertain. Between the trimmed V and J ends, which lost 1 base and 3 bases, there was a span of 6 bases. This CDR3 contains 13 residues. CDR1 KGHSH and CDR2 LQKENI come from the germline V gene. The CDR3 region is CASSPQNYYGYTF. The CDR3 DNA sequence: TGTGCCAGCTCACCACAGAACTACTATGGCTACACCTTC.

The chain joins TRBV7-3 to TRBJ2-7; D perhaps matches TRBD2 (5 bases). The CDR3 length is 13 residues. CDR1 is SGHTA, CDR2 FQGTGA, per germline. V gave up 5 bases and J gave up 6 bases, with 14 bases separating them. DNA for the CDR3: TGTGCCAGCAGCGCCAGCGGCAGCCGCGAGCAGTACTTC. Its protein is CASSASGSREQYF.

The chain is built from TRBV14 and TRBJ2-7; 8 nucleotides align to TRBD1. CDR1 and CDR2 from the germline V gene are SGHDN and FVKESK. J was trimmed by 4 bases and V by 1 base; bases with no gene match: 6. CDR3 size: 15 residues. The CDR3 DNA reads TGTGCCAGCAGCCAAGGGGGCAGGGGGCTTTACGAGCAGTACTTC. Translated, it gives CASSQGGRGLYEQYF.

The V call is TRBV7-2, the J call TRBJ1-6, with D unclear. The CDR3 runs 13 residues. CDR1 and CDR2 from the germline V gene are SGHTA and FQGNSA. V gave up 5 bases and J gave up 6 bases, with 8 bases separating them. CDR3 nucleotide sequence: TGTGCCAGCAGCCAGACTACTAATTCACCCCTCCACTTT. This translates into CASSQTTNSPLHF. Drawing the rest from reference TRBV7-2 and TRBJ1-6, the complete variable domain is GAGVSQSPSNKVTEKGKDVELRCDPISGHTALYWYRQSLGQGLEFLIYFQGNSAPDKSGLPSDRFSAERTGGSVSTLTIQRTQQEDSAVYLCASSQTTNSPLHFGNGTRLTVT.

The chain has TRBV28 and TRBJ1-6; D may be TRBD1 (5 bases). This CDR3 contains 15 residues. The V and J ends lost 9 bases and 10 bases respectively, with 22 bases between them. Germline V gene sequence: CDR1 MDHEN, CDR2 SYDVKM. CDR3 DNA sequence: TGTGCCAGTTCCCCGGGGCGTGGGGGGGGGTCACCCCTCCACTTT. Residues: CASSPGRGGGSPLHF.